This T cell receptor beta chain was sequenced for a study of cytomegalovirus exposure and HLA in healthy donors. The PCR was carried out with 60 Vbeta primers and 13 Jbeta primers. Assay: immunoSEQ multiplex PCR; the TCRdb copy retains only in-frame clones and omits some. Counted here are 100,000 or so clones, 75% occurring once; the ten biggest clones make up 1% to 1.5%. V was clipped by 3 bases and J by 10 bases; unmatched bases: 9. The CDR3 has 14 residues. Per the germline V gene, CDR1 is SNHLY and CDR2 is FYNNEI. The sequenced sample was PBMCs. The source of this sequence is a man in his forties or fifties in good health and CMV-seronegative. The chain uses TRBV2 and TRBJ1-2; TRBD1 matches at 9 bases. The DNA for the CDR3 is TGTGCCAGCAGTGACCAGGGGACAGGGAGTGACTACACCTTC. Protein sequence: CASSDQGTGSDYTF. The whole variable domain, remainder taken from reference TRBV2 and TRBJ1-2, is EPEVTQTPSHQVTQMGQEVILRCVPISNHLYFYWYRQILGQKVEFLVSFYNNEISEKSEIFDDQFSVERPDGSNFTLKIRSTKLEDSAMYFCASSDQGTGSDYTFGSGTRLTVV.